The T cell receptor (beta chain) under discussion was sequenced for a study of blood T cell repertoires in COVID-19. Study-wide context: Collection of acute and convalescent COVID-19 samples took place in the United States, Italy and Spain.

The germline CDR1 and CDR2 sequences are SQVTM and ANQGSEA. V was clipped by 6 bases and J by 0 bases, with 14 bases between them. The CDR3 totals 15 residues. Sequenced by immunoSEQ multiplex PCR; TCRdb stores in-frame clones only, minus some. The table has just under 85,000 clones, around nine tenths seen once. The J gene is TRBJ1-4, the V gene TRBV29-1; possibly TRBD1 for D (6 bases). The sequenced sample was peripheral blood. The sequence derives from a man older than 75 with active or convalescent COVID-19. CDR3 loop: CSVLDSIATNEKLFF. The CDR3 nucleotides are TGCAGCGTCTTGGACAGTATTGCAACTAATGAAAAACTGTTTTTT.